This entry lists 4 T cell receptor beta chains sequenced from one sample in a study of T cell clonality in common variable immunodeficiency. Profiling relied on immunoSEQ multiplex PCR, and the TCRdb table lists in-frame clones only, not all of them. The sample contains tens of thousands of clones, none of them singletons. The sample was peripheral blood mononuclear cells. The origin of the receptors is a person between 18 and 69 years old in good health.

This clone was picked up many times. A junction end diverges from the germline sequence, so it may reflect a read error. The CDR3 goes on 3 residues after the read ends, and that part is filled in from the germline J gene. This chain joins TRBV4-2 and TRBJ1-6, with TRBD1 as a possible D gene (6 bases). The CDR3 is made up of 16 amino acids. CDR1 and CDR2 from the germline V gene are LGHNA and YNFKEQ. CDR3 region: CASSQEGQIDNSPLHF. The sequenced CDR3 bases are TGCGCCAGCAGCCAAGAAGGACAGATTGATAATTCACCC.

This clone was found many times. The covered CDR3 bases are TGTGCCAGCAGCTGGGGAGGGACAGTCACAGATACG. It yields the protein CASSWGGTVTDT. In full, the CDR3 is CASSWGGTVTDTQYF. The chain has TRBV5-6 and TRBJ2-3, with D possibly called TRBD1 or TRBD2 (7 bases each). The read finishes 3 residues shy of the CDR3 end, and the germline J gene is used to complete it. V was shortened by 3 bases and J by 2 bases, with 13 bases between the two germline ends. CDR1 and CDR2 from the germline V gene are SGHDT and YYEEEE. The CDR3 runs 15 residues.

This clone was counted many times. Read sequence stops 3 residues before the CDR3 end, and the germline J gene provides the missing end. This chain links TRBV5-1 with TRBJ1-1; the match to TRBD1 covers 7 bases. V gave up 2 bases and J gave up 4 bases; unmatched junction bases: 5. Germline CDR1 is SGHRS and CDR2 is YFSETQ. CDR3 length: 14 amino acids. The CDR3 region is CASSFSQGSTEAFF. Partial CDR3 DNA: TGCGCCAGCAGCTTCTCACAGGGGTCCACTGAA.

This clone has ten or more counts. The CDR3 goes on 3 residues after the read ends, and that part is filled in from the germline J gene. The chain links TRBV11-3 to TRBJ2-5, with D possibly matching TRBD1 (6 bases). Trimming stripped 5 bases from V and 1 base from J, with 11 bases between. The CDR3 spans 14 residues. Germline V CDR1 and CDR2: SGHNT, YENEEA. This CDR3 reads CASSLRDTQETQYF. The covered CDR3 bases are TGTGCCAGCAGCCTCCGGGACACCCAAGAGACC.